This T cell receptor (beta chain) comes out of a study of CD8+ T cells in alopecia areata (dated by TCRdb to 2016 to 2018). Looking at the study overall: In both human patients and the C3H/HeJ mouse model, the study applied high-throughput TCRbeta sequencing to look at T cell clonal expansion in alopecia areata. Scalp clonality was compared among normal scalp (n=4), patchy alopecia areata scalp (n=8), and alopecia totalis/universalis scalp (n=8). RNA was obtained with the PAXgene miRNA kit for fixed scalp, the miRNeasy kit for PBMCs, and the RNeasy kit for mouse skin. TCRbeta CDR3 regions were amplified by immunoSEQ multiplex PCR with 35 Vbeta forward and 13 Jbeta reverse primers. On the human side, TCRbeta sequencing was run on scalp tissue and on sorted CD4+ and CD8+ peripheral blood T cells from healthy controls and from alopecia areata patients with either patchy or totalis/universalis disease.

The investigation overall reported the following: Compared with mice, TCR sequences shared between patients were less clear, possibly partly because of HLA diversity across the patient population. Scalp TCR repertoire analysis is complicated because resident alphabeta T cells in normal human skin are also sequenced, whereas mouse skin is dominated by gammadelta T cells. Compared with normal scalp, lesional scalp had higher clonality and more expanded CD8+ clones, particularly in alopecia totalis/universalis, a pattern that suggests antigenic drive.

From cysteine to phenylalanine, the CDR3 is 15 amino acids long. Of the read, only the CDR3 DNA is kept; its 45 bases are in frame from base 1. For CDR1 and CDR2, the germline V gene lists SNHLY and FYNNEI. V is clipped by 5 bases and J by 6 bases, and the sequence between their germline boundaries is 17 bases long. The library was prepared using the immunoSEQ multiplex PCR assay. For TCR sequencing, RNA was extracted from every sample and reverse transcribed into cDNA to serve as template. SuperScript III was used for first-strand cDNA synthesis, primed with a 2:1 mix of oligo-dT and random hexamers. Amplification bias was assessed with a synthetic immune receptor repertoire, and residual bias was removed computationally. The paper's processing steps were these. After raw reads were preprocessed to remove errors, the CDR3 was defined following IMGT conventions as running from the conserved cysteine to phenylalanine. Clonality was calculated as 1 minus Shannon entropy normalized by log2 of the number of productive unique TCRs. CD4 or CD8 identity of scalp clones was inferred by cross-referencing scalp TCRbeta sequences with sorted blood CD4 and CD8 repertoires. TCRdb retrieved this table from immuneACCESS and kept in-frame rearrangements only. Not all clones are present; in checked studies, unresolved V genes account for under half, and no reason is known for the remainder. The DNA gave D and trimming, while V, J and clone size come from that table. The sample table records 110,000 or so clones; approximately 50% of these occur just once. Together, the top ten hold 20% to 25% of the sample.

Only a few counts were recorded for this clone. The antigen it recognizes is unknown. Per-base qualities were not stored, and no clone one base away is much larger. Lesional scalp punch biopsies and peripheral blood were collected from alopecia areata patients. PBMCs were separated by density centrifugation and stained for CD3, CD4 and CD8, after which CD4+ and CD8+ T cells were sorted on a FACSAria. As part of a multicenter biomarker study, untreated alopecia areata patients were recruited. Blood CD8+ T cells from about five biomarker-study patients were further sorted into NKG2D-low and NKG2D-high fractions.

The V and J genes are TRBV2 and TRBJ2-4, with the D assignment possibly TRBD1 or TRBD2, given 5 matching bases for each. The sequenced sample consisted of NKG2D-low CD8+ T cells sorted from blood. Sample cell subset or site, as interpreted from the label and publication: sorted CD8+ NKG2D-low blood T cells. This clonotype originated in a human donor with alopecia areata. In nucleotide form, the sequence is TGTGCCAGCAGTCCTGACCGACAGCGGATAAACATTCAGTACTTC. It codes for CASSPDRQRINIQYF.